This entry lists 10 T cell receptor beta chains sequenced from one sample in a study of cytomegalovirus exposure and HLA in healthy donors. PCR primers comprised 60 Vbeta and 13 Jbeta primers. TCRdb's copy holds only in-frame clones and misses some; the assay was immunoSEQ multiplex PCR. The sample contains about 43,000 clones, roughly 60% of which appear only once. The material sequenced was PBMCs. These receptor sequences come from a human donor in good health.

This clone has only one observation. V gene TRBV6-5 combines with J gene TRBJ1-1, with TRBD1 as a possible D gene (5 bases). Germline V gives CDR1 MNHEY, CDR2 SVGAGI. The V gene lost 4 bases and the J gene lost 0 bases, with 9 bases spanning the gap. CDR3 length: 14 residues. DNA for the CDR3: TGTGCCAGCAGTTTCGACAGCGTGAACACTGAAGCTTTCTTT. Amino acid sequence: CASSFDSVNTEAFF.

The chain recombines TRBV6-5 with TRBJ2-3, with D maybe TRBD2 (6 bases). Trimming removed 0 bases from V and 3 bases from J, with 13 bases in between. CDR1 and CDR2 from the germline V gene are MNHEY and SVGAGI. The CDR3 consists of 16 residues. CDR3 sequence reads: CASSYSFVGGTDTQYF. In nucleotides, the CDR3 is TGTGCCAGCAGTTACTCTTTCGTGGGAGGAACAGATACGCAGTATTTT.

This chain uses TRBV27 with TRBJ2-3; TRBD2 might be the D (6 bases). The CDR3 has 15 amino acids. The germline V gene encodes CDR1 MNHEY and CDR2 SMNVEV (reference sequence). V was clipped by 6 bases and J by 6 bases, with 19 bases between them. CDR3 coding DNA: TGTGCCAGCAGCCACCGTGGGACTCGAGAGGATACGCAGTATTTT. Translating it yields CASSHRGTREDTQYF.

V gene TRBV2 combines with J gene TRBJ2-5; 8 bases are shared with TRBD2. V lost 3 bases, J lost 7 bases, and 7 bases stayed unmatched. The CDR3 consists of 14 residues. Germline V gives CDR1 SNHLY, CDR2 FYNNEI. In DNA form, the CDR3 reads TGTGCCAGCAGTGATGCGGGGGGCACCAGGACCCAGTACTTC. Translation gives CASSDAGGTRTQYF.

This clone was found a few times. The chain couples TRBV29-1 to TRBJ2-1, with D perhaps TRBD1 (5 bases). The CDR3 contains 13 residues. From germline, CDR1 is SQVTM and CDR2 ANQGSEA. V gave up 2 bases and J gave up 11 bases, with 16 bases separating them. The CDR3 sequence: CSVEYVRQGQQFF. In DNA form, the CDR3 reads TGCAGCGTTGAATATGTGCGTCAGGGTCAGCAGTTCTTC.

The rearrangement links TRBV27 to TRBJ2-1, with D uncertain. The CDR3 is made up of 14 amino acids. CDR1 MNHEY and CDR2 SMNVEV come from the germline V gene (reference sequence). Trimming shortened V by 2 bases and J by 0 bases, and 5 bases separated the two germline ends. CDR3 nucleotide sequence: TGTGCCAGCAGTTTAACGAGCTCCTACAATGAGCAGTTCTTC. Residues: CASSLTSSYNEQFF.

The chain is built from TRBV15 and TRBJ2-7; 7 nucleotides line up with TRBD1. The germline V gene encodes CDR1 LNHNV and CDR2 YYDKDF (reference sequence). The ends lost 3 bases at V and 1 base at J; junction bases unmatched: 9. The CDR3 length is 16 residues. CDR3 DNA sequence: TGTGCCACCAGCAGGGGCCCAGCAGGGGGATCCTACGAGCAGTACTTC. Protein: CATSRGPAGGSYEQYF.

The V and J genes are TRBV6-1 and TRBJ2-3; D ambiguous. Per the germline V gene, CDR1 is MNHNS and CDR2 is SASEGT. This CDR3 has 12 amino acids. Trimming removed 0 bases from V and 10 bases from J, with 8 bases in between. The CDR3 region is CASSEAQVPQYF. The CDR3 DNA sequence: TGTGCCAGCAGTGAAGCGCAGGTCCCGCAGTATTTT.

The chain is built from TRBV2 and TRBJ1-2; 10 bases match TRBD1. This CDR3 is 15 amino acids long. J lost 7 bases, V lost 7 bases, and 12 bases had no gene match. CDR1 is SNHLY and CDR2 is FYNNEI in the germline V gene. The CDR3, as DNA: TGTGCCAGCACCGAAGGTGGGACAGGGGTCGTTGGCTACACCTTC. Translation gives CASTEGGTGVVGYTF.

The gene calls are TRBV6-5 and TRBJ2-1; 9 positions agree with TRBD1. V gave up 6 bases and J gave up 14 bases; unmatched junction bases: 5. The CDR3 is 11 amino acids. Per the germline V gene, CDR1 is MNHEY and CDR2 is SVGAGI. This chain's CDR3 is CASRGTGIEFF. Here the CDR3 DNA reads TGTGCCAGCAGAGGGACAGGGATCGAGTTCTTC.